This entry concerns a single TCR beta chain. Its antigen is currently unknown. Germline V gives CDR1 KGHSH, CDR2 LQKENI. After removal of 6 bases from V and 1 base from J, the junction contained 5 bases not matched to a gene. The CDR3 loop spans 16 amino acids. TCRdb reanalysed the reads using MiXCR and keeps one entry per CDR3 protein. Among some 350,000 distinct CDR3 sequences listed, 25% to 35% were seen once. The data stem from a study of T cell repertoires in cytomegalovirus infection. Looking at the study overall: Newly reported HLA-C-restricted and thoroughly characterized HLA-B-restricted CMV epitopes were employed. Both CMV infection and a matching HLA type were indicated by public TCR beta signatures. Study-wide results and limits: Dominating the ex vivo response were HLA-C-restricted CMV-specific TCR beta clonotypes.

This sequence was found in a human donor in good health (CMV status not recorded). Some clones in this sample may be carry-over from other donors' samples. Material: cultured PBMCs, obtained from culture after CMV antigen stimulation. The V and J genes are TRBV18 and TRBJ1-4; TRBD1 agrees at 10 bases. This CDR3 reads CASSDGQGETNEKLFF. CDR3 DNA sequence: TGTGCCAGCTCCGACGGACAGGGGGAAACTAATGAAAAACTGTTTTTT.